This TCR beta chain stems from a study of blood T cells in healthy people across ages. In the study overall: The capture of about one barcoded beta molecule per two T cells was achieved by template switching.

Study-level points and caveats: For the donors, CMV status was unknown and possibly confounded expanded clonotype changes.

For the second PCR, which ran for about 7 to 11 cycles, a sample-barcoded 5' primer and a J-beta primer mix were used. A template-switch adaptor that had 12 random nucleotides put a tag on each cDNA molecule. Each sample yielded at least 2.5 million CDR3-containing paired-end reads. TCRdb processed the 5' RACE reads anew with MiXCR; each CDR3 protein has one entry. The table shows 1.5 million or so distinct CDR3 sequences, with about 40% occurring only once. This clonotype was counted a few times. The target antigen is unknown. Per germline, CDR1 MGHRA and CDR2 YSYEKL. Trimming took 2 bases from V and 6 from J; bases not matched to a gene: 16. This CDR3 is 21 amino acids long.

The clonotype was recovered from a woman aged 18-29 years in good health. Sequenced input: blood. This rearrangement joins TRBV4-1 to TRBJ2-4; TRBD2 matches at 16 bases. Here the CDR3 DNA reads TGCGCCAGCAGCCAACGCGACGCCCCCGGGACTAGCGGGAGGGACGGAAACATTCAGTACTTC. It specifies CASSQRDAPGTSGRDGNIQYF.